The clone carrying this TCR beta chain was detected a few times. Measured with immunoSEQ multiplex PCR; TCRdb has only the in-frame clones, and not every one. This table holds about 56,000 clones, approximately 89% found once. This sample is drawn from a study of blood T cell repertoires in COVID-19. Germline V gene data show CDR1 as SNHLY and CDR2 as FYNNEI. This CDR3 comprises 18 residues. Trimming removed 4 bases from V and 6 bases from J; junction bases left unmatched: 18. This rearrangement joins TRBV2 to TRBJ1-5; TRBD1 agrees at 7 bases. Sample: peripheral blood. The sequence was collected from a woman aged 55-69 years with COVID-19, enrolled during active disease. The CDR3 nucleotides read TGTGCCAGCAGTGTCGCCGGGACAGATATTATGGCAATTCAGCCCCAGCATTTT. It encodes CASSVAGTDIMAIQPQHF.